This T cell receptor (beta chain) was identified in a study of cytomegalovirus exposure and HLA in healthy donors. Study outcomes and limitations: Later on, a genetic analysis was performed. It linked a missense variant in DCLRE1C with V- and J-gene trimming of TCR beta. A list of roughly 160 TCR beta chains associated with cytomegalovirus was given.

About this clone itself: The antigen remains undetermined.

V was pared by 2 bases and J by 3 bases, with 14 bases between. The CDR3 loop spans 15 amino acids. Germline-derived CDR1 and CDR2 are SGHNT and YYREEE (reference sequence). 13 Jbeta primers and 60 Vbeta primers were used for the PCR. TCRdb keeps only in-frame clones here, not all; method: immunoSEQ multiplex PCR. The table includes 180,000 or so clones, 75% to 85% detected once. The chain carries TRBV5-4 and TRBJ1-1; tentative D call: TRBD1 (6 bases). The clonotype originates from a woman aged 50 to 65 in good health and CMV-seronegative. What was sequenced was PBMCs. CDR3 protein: CASSLIREGDTEAFF. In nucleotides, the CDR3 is TGTGCCAGCAGCTTAATCCGAGAGGGGGACACTGAAGCTTTCTTT. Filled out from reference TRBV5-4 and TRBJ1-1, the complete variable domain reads ETGVTQSPTHLIKTRGQQVTLRCSSQSGHNTVSWYQQALGQGPQFIFQYYREEENGRGNFPPRFSGLQFPNYSSELNVNALELDDSALYLCASSLIREGDTEAFFGQGTRLTVV.